This T cell receptor (beta chain) was documented in a study of type 1 regulatory T cells. Study details: An in vitro protocol generated T-allo10, a Tr1-enriched, alloantigen-specific CD4 T cell product.

The CDR3 covers 16 residues. Germline V gene sequence: CDR1 WNHNN, CDR2 SYGVQD (reference sequence). Trimming left V 2 bases short and J 2 bases short, with 14 bases between. This clonotype was recorded once. The antigen is undetermined. TCRdb ran MiXCR on the reads and lists one entry per CDR3 protein. The sample carries tens of thousands of distinct CDR3 sequences, roughly two thirds recorded once. The specimen sequenced was cultured T cells, either the whole culture or a sorted T cell fraction (not recorded which). Noted subset: Tr1-enriched cell product generated in vitro against host alloantigens. The V call is TRBV10-1, the J call TRBJ2-3; perhaps TRBD2 as D (6 bases). The receptor was isolated from a human donor in good health. CDR3 sequence reads: CASSEAPGLNTDTQYF. The CDR3 bases are TGCGCCAGCAGTGAGGCACCGGGACTGAACACAGATACGCAGTATTTT.